The 31 T cell receptor beta chains listed next were all sequenced from one sample in a study of immune evolution from preneoplasia to lung adenocarcinoma. TCRdb's copy holds only in-frame clones and misses some; the assay was immunoSEQ multiplex PCR. The repertoire has fewer than 5,000 clones, over 70% of them found once; the top ten carry roughly 8%. Specimen: FFPE adjacent normal lung tissue. These receptors all stem from a donor at least 70 years old with lung adenocarcinoma.

This clone was counted a single time. The chain uses TRBV6-1 and TRBJ2-2; 10 nucleotides line up with TRBD2. Germline V gene lookup returns CDR1 MNHNS and CDR2 SASEGT. V lost 4 bases and J lost 4; bases outside the gene matches: 3. The CDR3 extends over 15 amino acids. CDR3 bases: TGTGCCAGCAGTGCTAGCGGGGGAATCACCGGGGAGCTGTTTTTT. This translates into CASSASGGITGELFF.

The chain links TRBV7-2 to TRBJ2-4; possibly TRBD1 for D (8 bases). V was pared by 5 bases and J by 1 base, with 12 bases between. The CDR3 is 15 residues long. Germline CDR1 reads SGHTA; CDR2 reads FQGNSA. In DNA form, the CDR3 reads TGTGCCAGCAGCCACAGGGGGGGGGCCAAAAACATTCAGTACTTC. Amino acids: CASSHRGGAKNIQYF.

The chain couples TRBV5-5 to TRBJ2-7; D perhaps matches TRBD1 (7 bases). V lost 6 bases and J 4 bases, leaving 17 bases between the germline ends. From germline, CDR1 is SGHKS and CDR2 YYEKEE (reference sequence). The CDR3 has 14 residues. Written as DNA, the CDR3 is TGTGCCAGCACCCTCAGGGGGGTTTTGTACGAGCAGTACTTC. Encoded protein: CASTLRGVLYEQYF. The full variable domain, completed using reference TRBV5-5 and TRBJ2-7, is DAGVTQSPTHLIKTRGQQVTLRCSPISGHKSVSWYQQVLGQGPQFIFQYYEKEERGRGNFPDRFSARQFPNYSSELNVNALLLGDSALYLCASTLRGVLYEQYFGPGTRLTVT.

Relative to its sample, this clone is large. V usage is TRBV6-5 and J usage is TRBJ1-1, with D possibly being TRBD1 (5 bases). CDR1 MNHEY and CDR2 SVGAGI come from the germline V gene. V gave up 2 bases and J gave up 6 bases, with 13 bases separating them. The CDR3 runs to 14 residues. The CDR3 spells CASSYTPGSPEAFF. In nucleotides, the CDR3 is TGTGCCAGCAGTTACACCCCAGGGTCTCCTGAAGCTTTCTTT.

The chain has TRBV10-3 and TRBJ1-2, with D maybe TRBD1 (6 bases). Trimming pared 6 bases from V and 0 bases from J, leaving 11 bases between. Germline V CDR1 and CDR2: ENHRY, SYGVKD. The length of the CDR3 is 14 residues. The CDR3 loop reads CAIRKTGANYGYTF. In nucleotides, the CDR3 is TGTGCCATCAGGAAGACAGGAGCTAACTATGGCTACACCTTC.

The chain recombines TRBV5-1 with TRBJ2-1, with D possibly matching TRBD2 (6 bases). V lost 2 bases to trimming and J lost 0 bases, with 9 bases between them. CDR1 is SGHRS, CDR2 YFSETQ, per germline. The length of the CDR3 is 15 residues. CDR3 DNA: TGCGCCAGCAGCTTTGGAGGGACCTCCTACAATGAGCAGTTCTTC. This gives the protein CASSFGGTSYNEQFF.

This sequence joins TRBV11-3 and TRBJ2-1; 8 bases align to TRBD2. CDR1 SGHNT and CDR2 YENEEA come from the germline V gene. Trimming took 5 bases from V and 6 from J; bases not matched to a gene: 3. CDR3 length: 13 amino acids. CDR3 in DNA: TGTGCCAGCAGCCGACTAGCGACCAATGAGCAGTTCTTC. Translating gives CASSRLATNEQFF.

V and J are TRBV5-1 and TRBJ2-5; D uncertain. The J call may be mistaken, given a closer DNA end match to TRBJ2-7. Germline CDR1 reads SGHRS; CDR2 reads YFSETQ. This CDR3 has 15 amino acids. This CDR3 reads CASSGPSANSYEQYF. The CDR3 bases are TGCGCCAGCAGCGGTCCCTCCGCGAACTCCTACGAGCAGTACTTC.

V and J are TRBV7-9 and TRBJ1-1, with D unresolved. Germline lookup yields CDR1 SEHNR and CDR2 FQNEAQ (reference sequence). V was trimmed by 0 bases and J by 4 bases, leaving 3 bases between them. The CDR3 loop spans 12 amino acids. The CDR3 loop is CASSLALTEAFF. Written as DNA, the CDR3 is TGTGCCAGCAGCTTAGCGCTCACTGAAGCTTTCTTT.

In its sample, this clone was seen a few times. The chain is built from TRBV7-9 and TRBJ2-1; no clear D. V lost 5 bases to trimming and J lost 8 bases, with 10 bases between them. The V gene's germline CDR1 is SEHNR and CDR2 FQNEAQ (reference sequence). This CDR3 spans 12 amino acids. Here the CDR3 reads CASSRVSYEQFF. CDR3 nucleotides: TGTGCCAGCAGCCGGGTCTCCTATGAGCAGTTCTTC.

J is TRBJ1-1 and V is TRBV27, with a tentative D call TRBD1 (5 bases). This CDR3 has 15 amino acids. Between the trimmed V and J ends, which lost 3 bases and 6 bases, there was a span of 17 bases. CDR1 MNHEY and CDR2 SMNVEV come from the germline V gene (reference sequence). DNA for the CDR3: TGTGCCAGCAGTTTCGTATCCGGGGGGGTTGCTGAAGCTTTCTTT. This codes for CASSFVSGGVAEAFF.

The chain has TRBV7-9 and TRBJ1-3, with a tentative D call TRBD1 (5 bases). Trimming took off 2 bases at V and 2 bases at J, with 10 bases between the two ends. Germline values: CDR1 SEHNR, CDR2 FQNEAQ (reference sequence). CDR3 length: 15 residues. CDR3 sequence (DNA): TGTGCCAGCAGCTTACGTAGGGGCCCTGGAAACACCATATATTTT. This sequence encodes CASSLRRGPGNTIYF.

This clone has a handful of counts. The gene calls are TRBV7-9 and TRBJ1-1; D ambiguous. Germline V gene data show CDR1 as SEHNR and CDR2 as FQNEAQ (reference sequence). The CDR3 runs 16 residues. V lost 10 bases and J lost 2, with 23 bases in between. The DNA for the CDR3 is TGTGCCACAACCAATGAAAGGAAGAGGGTAAACACTGAAGCTTTCTTT. This encodes CATTNERKRVNTEAFF.

The chain couples TRBV7-7 to TRBJ2-1; 7 bases map to TRBD2. Trimming cost V 11 bases and J 5 bases; bases outside gene matches: 9. CDR1 is SSHAT and CDR2 is FNYEAQ in the germline V gene (reference sequence). CDR3 length: 13 residues. The CDR3 here is CAPGGGVDNEQFF. As DNA, the CDR3 is TGTGCCCCTGGTGGGGGGGTGGACAATGAGCAGTTCTTC. Together with reference TRBV7-7 and TRBJ2-1, the CDR3 gives the full variable domain: GAGVSQSPRYKVTKRGQDVTLRCDPISSHATLYWYQQALGQGPEFLTYFNYEAQPDKSGLPSDRFSAERPEGSISTLTIQRTEQRDSAMYRCAPGGGVDNEQFFGPGTRLTVL.

V gene TRBV14 combines with J gene TRBJ2-5; no reliable D call. Germline-derived CDR1 and CDR2 are SGHDN and FVKESK. This CDR3 is built from 13 residues. The V gene lost 3 bases and the J gene lost 5 bases, with 10 bases spanning the gap. The CDR3 DNA sequence: TGTGCCAGCAGCCAGAGGCTTTGGGAGACCCAGTACTTC. Translating gives CASSQRLWETQYF.

V and J are TRBV30 and TRBJ2-2, with D perhaps being TRBD1 or TRBD2 (5 bases each). Germline lookup yields CDR1 GTSNPN and CDR2 SVGIG (reference sequence). V was clipped by 1 base and J by 0 bases, with 9 bases between them. CDR3 length: 15 residues. CDR3 in amino acids: CAWSALGANTGELFF. The CDR3 nucleotides are TGTGCCTGGAGTGCGTTGGGGGCGAACACCGGGGAGCTGTTTTTT.

The rearrangement links TRBV29-1 to TRBJ2-5, with TRBD2 as a possible D gene (5 bases). Germline lookup yields CDR1 SQVTM and CDR2 ANQGSEA. This CDR3 has 10 residues. With 4 bases removed from V and 5 bases from J, the gap between germline ends came to 5 bases. The CDR3 loop reads CSVGEETQYF. The CDR3 DNA reads TGCAGCGTTGGGGAGGAGACCCAGTACTTC.

DNA of the CDR3: TGTGCCAGCAGTTACGGGCTAGCGAAGAGGGGGGAGCTGTTTTTT. This codes for CASSYGLAKRGELFF. The V call is TRBV6-5, the J call TRBJ2-2; TRBD2 might be the D (6 bases). The CDR3 sequence is 15 residues long. Trimming took 2 bases from V and 8 from J, leaving 15 bases between them. Germline-derived CDR1 and CDR2 are MNHEY and SVGAGI.

This clone was detected once. The CDR3 region has the DNA TGTGCCAGCAGCCCACCGGGGGGGCGGGGGCAAGAGACCCAGTACTTC. Encoded protein: CASSPPGGRGQETQYF. The rearrangement uses TRBV5-4 and TRBJ2-5; 8 bases are a match to TRBD2. CDR3 size: 16 residues. The junction had 10 bases not matched to a gene; V was cut back by 4 bases and J by 2 bases. Germline CDR1 SGHNT, CDR2 YYREEE (reference sequence).

V gene TRBV30 combines with J gene TRBJ1-2; perhaps TRBD1 as D (5 bases). CDR1 GTSNPN and CDR2 SVGIG come from the germline V gene (reference sequence). The V end was cut by 5 bases, the J end by 5 bases, with 15 bases between. The CDR3 is 13 residues long. The CDR3 region has the DNA TGTGCCTGGGGGGAGACAGCGACTTATGGCTACACCTTC. This encodes CAWGETATYGYTF.

The rearrangement links TRBV30 to TRBJ2-1; the D gene is possibly TRBD2 (6 bases). The ends were cut back, 0 bases at V and 3 bases at J, with 12 bases in the middle. This CDR3 contains 15 residues. Germline CDR1 reads GTSNPN; CDR2 reads SVGIG (reference sequence). The CDR3 DNA reads TGTGCCTGGAGTGTAATGAGCGGGTTCTACAATGAGCAGTTCTTC. It yields the protein CAWSVMSGFYNEQFF. The variable domain in full, completed from reference TRBV30 and TRBJ2-1, reads SQTIHQWPATLVQPVGSPLSLECTVEGTSNPNLYWYRQAAGRGLQLLFYSVGIGQISSEVPQNLSASRPQDRQFILSSKKLLLSDSGFYLCAWSVMSGFYNEQFFGPGTRLTVL.

This clone was picked up one time. This rearrangement joins TRBV9 to TRBJ2-1, with D tentatively TRBD1 or TRBD2 (5 bases each). The CDR3 totals 15 residues. Germline assignment: CDR1 SGDLS and CDR2 YYNGEE. V lost 0 bases, J lost 4 bases, and 11 bases lay in between. CDR3 in amino acids: CASSVEGPGYNEQFF. The CDR3 DNA reads TGTGCCAGCAGCGTAGAGGGACCCGGGTACAATGAGCAGTTCTTC.

The rearrangement links TRBV6-1 to TRBJ2-5; unclear D gene. The length of the CDR3 is 13 residues. Trimming stripped 3 bases from V and 9 bases from J, with 14 bases between. CDR1 and CDR2 (germline): MNHNS, SASEGT. CDR3 DNA: TGTGCCAGCAGTGACCGTTTGCGTGTGTCCCAGTACTTC. It is translated as CASSDRLRVSQYF.

The CDR3 DNA is TGTGCCAGCAGCCATGGCTCATACAATGAGCAGTTCTTC. It encodes CASSHGSYNEQFF. The J gene is TRBJ2-1, the V gene TRBV14; D is ambiguous. The CDR3 runs to 13 residues. CDR1 and CDR2 from the germline V gene are SGHDN and FVKESK. V was cut by 3 bases and J by 4 bases, with 7 bases left in between.

This clone was detected a few times. V is TRBV4-1 and J is TRBJ2-7, with D possibly matching TRBD1 (5 bases). V lost 0 bases to trimming and J lost 5 bases, with 17 bases between them. The CDR3 spans 16 residues. Per germline, CDR1 MGHRA and CDR2 YSYEKL. The DNA of the CDR3 is TGCGCCAGCAGCCAAGAACTTCAGGCAGGGTGGGACGAGCAGTACTTC. This encodes CASSQELQAGWDEQYF.

The chain recombines TRBV4-1 with TRBJ2-7, with D unresolved. The CDR3 consists of 11 residues. CDR1 and CDR2 (germline): MGHRA, YSYEKL. V was clipped by 1 base and J by 5 bases, with 3 bases between them. As DNA, the CDR3 is TGCGCCAGCAGCCAAGGGCACGAGCAGTACTTC. It is translated as CASSQGHEQYF.

The rearrangement links TRBV7-9 to TRBJ2-3; possibly TRBD2 for D (6 bases). The ends were cut back, 4 bases at V and 4 bases at J, with 9 bases in the middle. There are 13 residues in the CDR3. CDR1 and CDR2 from the germline V gene are SEHNR and FQNEAQ (reference sequence). CDR3 nucleotide sequence: TGTGCCAGCAGCTCGCGGGGACCAGATACGCAGTATTTT. It translates to CASSSRGPDTQYF.

In this sample, this clone turned up a few times. The chain links TRBV9 to TRBJ2-7; TRBD1 is a possible D gene (5 bases). Germline V gene lookup returns CDR1 SGDLS and CDR2 YYNGEE. V was shortened by 0 bases and J by 6 bases, with 10 bases between the two germline ends. CDR3 length equals 13 residues. Here the CDR3 DNA reads TGTGCCAGCAGCGTAGCTCCAGGGTCCGAGCAGTACTTC. Translating gives CASSVAPGSEQYF.

The rearrangement joins TRBV7-2 to TRBJ1-5, with D maybe TRBD1 (5 bases). There are 16 residues in the CDR3. Trimming pared 1 base from V and 6 bases from J, leaving 16 bases between. Germline V gene data show CDR1 as SGHTA and CDR2 as FQGNSA. CDR3 coding DNA: TGTGCCAGCAGCTTAGGAACCCAACAGGCGGGTCAGCCCCAGCATTTT. This codes for CASSLGTQQAGQPQHF.

V gene TRBV7-2 combines with J gene TRBJ1-5; D remains ambiguous. The V end lost 0 bases, the J end lost 3 bases, and 3 bases lay between the germline ends. The CDR3 length is 13 residues. Germline V lookup: CDR1 SGHTA, CDR2 FQGNSA. The DNA for the CDR3 is TGTGCCAGCAGCTTAGCCCCCAATCAGCCCCAGCATTTT. Translation gives CASSLAPNQPQHF.

This sequence joins TRBV4-2 and TRBJ1-2; a possible D gene is TRBD1 (5 bases). The CDR3 spans 14 residues. The V gene lost 3 bases and the J gene lost 4 bases, with 12 bases spanning the gap. Germline V gene data show CDR1 as LGHNA and CDR2 as YNFKEQ. In nucleotides, the CDR3 is TGTGCCAGCAGCCAGAGAGACAGTCCCTATGGCTACACCTTC. Its protein product is CASSQRDSPYGYTF.